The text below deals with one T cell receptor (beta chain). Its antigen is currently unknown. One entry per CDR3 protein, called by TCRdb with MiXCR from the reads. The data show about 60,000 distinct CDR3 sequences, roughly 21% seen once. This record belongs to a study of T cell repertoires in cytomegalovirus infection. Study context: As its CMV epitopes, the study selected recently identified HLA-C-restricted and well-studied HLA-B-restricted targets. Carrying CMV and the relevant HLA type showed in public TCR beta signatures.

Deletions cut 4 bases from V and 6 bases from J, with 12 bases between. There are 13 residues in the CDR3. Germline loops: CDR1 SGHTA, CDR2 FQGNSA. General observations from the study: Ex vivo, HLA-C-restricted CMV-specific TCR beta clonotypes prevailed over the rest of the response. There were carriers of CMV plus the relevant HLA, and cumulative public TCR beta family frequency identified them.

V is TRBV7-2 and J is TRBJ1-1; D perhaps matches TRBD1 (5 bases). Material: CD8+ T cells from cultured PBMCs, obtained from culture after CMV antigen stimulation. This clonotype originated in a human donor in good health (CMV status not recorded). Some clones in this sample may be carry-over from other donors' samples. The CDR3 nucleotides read TGTGCCAGCAGCTCTACAGGTGGTCCTGAAGCTTTCTTT. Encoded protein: CASSSTGGPEAFF.